Listed below are T cell receptor beta chains from one sample, sequenced in a study of blood T cell repertoires in COVID-19. Clones were read by immunoSEQ multiplex PCR, and TCRdb kept only the in-frame ones, dropping some. The sample lists under 350,000 clones; just over 85% were seen once. The sample was PBMCs or T cells enriched from blood (not recorded which). The receptors originated from a woman in her thirties or forties with acute COVID-19. Each CDR3 is given with its conserved first and last residue. The D gene is left open where the match is weak. Only some rows state a clone size, as once, few, many or a class for expanded clones.

v_gene	abundance	d_gene	j_gene	CDR3aa	CDR3nt
TRBV18	NA	TRBD2	TRBJ2-2	CATIPRGRSTGELFF	TGTGCCACCATACCACGCGGGAGGTCCACCGGGGAGCTGTTTTTT
TRBV6-1	NA	NA	TRBJ1-2	CASSEVTWGFYGYTF	TGTGCCAGCAGTGAAGTTACGTGGGGCTTCTATGGCTACACCTTC
TRBV13	NA	NA	TRBJ2-2	CASSRPRTGELFF	TGTGCCAGCAGCCGACCGCGGACCGGGGAGCTGTTTTTT
TRBV7-6	NA	NA	TRBJ1-1	CASSRGSEAFF	TGTGCCAGCAGCCGGGGGTCTGAAGCTTTCTTT
TRBV7-9	once	NA	TRBJ2-5	CASGSTVQETQYF	TGTGCCAGCGGGTCGACAGTACAAGAGACCCAGTACTTC
TRBV6-5	NA	TRBD1	TRBJ2-7	CASRIYQGATYEQYF	TGTGCCTCGCGGATCTACCAGGGGGCCACCTACGAGCAGTACTTC
TRBV14	NA	TRBD1	TRBJ1-3	CASSILGQPRSGNTIYF	TGTGCCAGCAGCATTCTGGGACAGCCGCGCTCTGGAAACACCATATATTTT
TRBV6-4	NA	TRBD2	TRBJ2-5	CASSGGPGLEEEETQYF	TGTGCCAGCAGTGGCGGGCCGGGACTAGAGGAGGAAGAGACCCAGTACTTC
TRBV2	NA	NA	TRBJ2-6	CASSERVGANVLTF	TGTGCCAGCAGCGAGAGGGTAGGGGCCAACGTCCTGACTTTC
TRBV4-1	NA	TRBD2	TRBJ2-1	CASTLRPGGALDEQFF	TGCGCCAGCACCCTACGTCCGGGGGGGGCGTTAGATGAGCAGTTCTTC
TRBV27	NA	NA	TRBJ1-2	CASSLSRDKFNYGYTF	TGTGCCAGCAGTTTAAGCAGGGACAAGTTTAACTATGGCTACACCTTC
TRBV3-1/TRBV3-2	NA	TRBD2	TRBJ2-1	CASSSSGANYNEQFF	TGTGCCAGCAGCAGTAGCGGGGCTAACTACAATGAGCAGTTCTTC
TRBV5-8	NA	TRBD1	TRBJ1-4	CASSLGGSATGSEKLFF	TGTGCCAGCAGCCTTGGAGGTAGCGCGACAGGGAGTGAAAAACTGTTTTTT
TRBV7-6	NA	TRBD2	TRBJ2-7	CASSLLAGSSYEQYF	TGTGCCAGCAGCTTACTAGCGGGCTCCTCCTACGAGCAGTACTTC
TRBV6-5	NA	NA	TRBJ1-6	CASSYSPTVGGPLHF	TGTGCCAGCAGTTACTCCCCGACCGTGGGGGGACCCCTCCACTTT
TRBV5-1	few	NA	TRBJ2-2	CASSLDGSTTGELFF	TGCGCCAGCAGCTTGGACGGGAGTACCACCGGGGAGCTGTTTTTT
TRBV18	NA	TRBD1	TRBJ1-2	CASSPDREYGYTF	TGTGCCAGCTCACCCGACAGGGAGTATGGCTACACCTTC
TRBV6-1	NA	NA	TRBJ2-2	CASSESLPGELFF	TGTGCCAGCAGTGAAAGTCTACCCGGGGAGCTGTTTTTT
TRBV19	NA	NA	TRBJ2-3	CASSSQGGDTQYF	TGTGCCAGTAGTTCGCAGGGGGGAGATACGCAGTATTTT
TRBV11-2	NA	NA	TRBJ1-1	CASSLASTAGEAFF	TGTGCCAGCAGCTTAGCTTCGACAGCCGGGGAAGCTTTCTTT
TRBV9	NA	TRBD1	TRBJ2-7	CASSVGLMGQGAAQYF	TGTGCCAGCAGCGTAGGTCTTATGGGACAGGGGGCCGCGCAGTACTTC
TRBV4-2	NA	TRBD2	TRBJ2-7	CASSQEPGLAHEQYF	TGTGCCAGCAGCCAAGAACCGGGACTAGCTCACGAGCAGTACTTC
TRBV27	NA	TRBD1	TRBJ1-5	CASGKDRGGSNQPQHF	TGTGCCAGCGGCAAGGACAGGGGAGGAAGCAATCAGCCCCAGCATTTT
TRBV23-1	NA	NA	TRBJ2-7	CASSRHLPRAGFGSYEQYF	TGCGCCAGCAGTCGCCATCTTCCCCGGGCGGGTTTTGGCTCCTACGAGCAGTACTTC
TRBV28	NA	TRBD1	TRBJ2-7	CASNTGQGYYEQYF	TGTGCCAGCAACACTGGACAGGGTTACTACGAGCAGTACTTC
TRBV7-2	NA	TRBD1	TRBJ2-3	CASSSFGTGVYF	TGTGCCAGCAGCTCTTTCGGGACAGGGGTGTATTTT
TRBV9	NA	TRBD2	TRBJ2-7	CASSVEAGGRAYEQYF	TGTGCCAGCAGCGTAGAGGCTGGCGGGAGGGCCTACGAGCAGTACTTC
TRBV4-2	many	TRBD1	TRBJ2-7	CASSQVLRQGLDEQYF	TGTGCCAGCAGCCAAGTTTTGAGACAGGGGCTAGACGAGCAGTACTTC
TRBV19	NA	NA	TRBJ2-2	CASRRSNTLTGELFF	TGTGCCAGCCGAAGATCCAACACCCTCACCGGGGAGCTGTTTTTT
TRBV28	NA	NA	TRBJ1-4	CASRWRMSNEKLFF	TGTGCCAGCAGGTGGCGGATGTCTAATGAAAAACTGTTTTTT
TRBV25-1	NA	NA	TRBJ1-3	CASSGGHAGNTIYF	TGTGCCAGCAGCGGCGGGCATGCGGGAAACACCATATATTTT
TRBV7-2	NA	TRBD1	TRBJ2-7	CASSLMTGVSYEQYF	TGTGCCAGCAGCTTAATGACAGGGGTCTCCTACGAGCAGTACTTC
TRBV5-4	NA	NA	TRBJ1-2	CASSPTGGGETNYGYTF	TGTGCCAGCAGCCCCACCGGTGGAGGGGAGACTAACTATGGCTACACCTTC
TRBV2	NA	NA	TRBJ1-5	CASSEWEAQPQHF	TGTGCCAGCAGTGAATGGGAGGCTCAGCCCCAGCATTTT
TRBV7-2	NA	NA	TRBJ2-4	CASSLGTFTKNIQYF	TGTGCCAGCAGCCTCGGGACATTTACCAAAAACATTCAGTACTTC
TRBV3-1/TRBV3-2	NA	NA	TRBJ2-1	CASSLIGGKGYEQFF	TGTGCCAGCAGCCTGATTGGGGGGAAGGGATATGAGCAGTTCTTC
TRBV7-8	NA	NA	TRBJ2-2	CASSSILVTGELFF	TGTGCCAGCAGCTCAATACTGGTGACCGGGGAGCTGTTTTTT
TRBV28	NA	TRBD2	TRBJ2-1	CASSLAGPSYNEQFF	TGTGCCAGCAGCCTAGCGGGACCCTCCTACAATGAGCAGTTCTTC
TRBV7-2	NA	TRBD2	TRBJ2-3	CASSFSSGEATDTQYF	TGTGCCAGCAGCTTCTCCAGCGGGGAAGCGACAGATACGCAGTATTTT
TRBV28	NA	NA	TRBJ2-3	CASSLSASVDTQYF	TGTGCCAGCAGTTTATCGGCTAGCGTAGATACGCAGTATTTT
TRBV9	once	TRBD2	TRBJ2-3	CASSVGLAGMINTQYF	TGTGCCAGCAGCGTAGGACTAGCGGGAATGATAAATACGCAGTATTTT
TRBV5-1	NA	NA	TRBJ1-1	CASSSGEAVAEAFF	TGCGCCAGCAGCTCGGGGGAGGCCGTAGCGGAGGCTTTCTTT
TRBV20-1	NA	NA	TRBJ1-3	CSASQTGSGNTIYF	TGCAGTGCTAGTCAGACAGGTTCTGGAAACACCATATATTTT
TRBV2	NA	NA	TRBJ1-4	CASTVSASNEKLFF	TGTGCCAGCACTGTCTCAGCGAGTAATGAAAAACTGTTTTTT
TRBV19	NA	TRBD1	TRBJ2-5	CASSLNRGQETQYF	TGTGCCAGTAGTTTAAACAGGGGGCAAGAGACCCAGTACTTC